The subject of this entry is one T cell receptor (beta chain). The data stem from a study of early stage breast cancer tumors. From germline, CDR1 is SGHKS and CDR2 YYEKEE (reference sequence). Trimming shortened V by 1 base and J by 3 bases, and 17 bases separated the two germline ends. The CDR3 is 16 amino acids. Assay: immunoSEQ multiplex PCR; the TCRdb copy retains only in-frame clones and omits some. This table holds some 24,000 clones, 65% to 75% found once. Source material: breast tumor tissue. The source is a person between 55 and 69 years old with breast cancer. The V gene is TRBV5-5, the J gene TRBJ2-7; possible D gene TRBD1, 5 bases. The CDR3 loop is CASSLLTDNSYYEQYF. The CDR3 DNA is TGTGCCAGCAGCTTGTTGACGGACAATAGTTACTACGAGCAGTACTTC.